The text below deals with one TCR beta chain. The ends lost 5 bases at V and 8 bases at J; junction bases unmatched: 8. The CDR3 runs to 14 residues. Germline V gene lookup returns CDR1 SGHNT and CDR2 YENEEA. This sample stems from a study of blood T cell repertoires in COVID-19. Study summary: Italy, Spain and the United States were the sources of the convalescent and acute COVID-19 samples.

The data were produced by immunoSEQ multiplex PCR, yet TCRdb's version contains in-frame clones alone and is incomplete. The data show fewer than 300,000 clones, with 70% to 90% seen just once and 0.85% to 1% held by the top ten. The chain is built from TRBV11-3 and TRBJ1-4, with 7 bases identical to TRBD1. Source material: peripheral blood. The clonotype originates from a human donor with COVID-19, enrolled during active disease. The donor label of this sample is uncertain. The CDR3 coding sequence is TGTGCCAGCAGCCGAACAGGGGTTGACGAAAAACTGTTTTTT. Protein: CASSRTGVDEKLFF.